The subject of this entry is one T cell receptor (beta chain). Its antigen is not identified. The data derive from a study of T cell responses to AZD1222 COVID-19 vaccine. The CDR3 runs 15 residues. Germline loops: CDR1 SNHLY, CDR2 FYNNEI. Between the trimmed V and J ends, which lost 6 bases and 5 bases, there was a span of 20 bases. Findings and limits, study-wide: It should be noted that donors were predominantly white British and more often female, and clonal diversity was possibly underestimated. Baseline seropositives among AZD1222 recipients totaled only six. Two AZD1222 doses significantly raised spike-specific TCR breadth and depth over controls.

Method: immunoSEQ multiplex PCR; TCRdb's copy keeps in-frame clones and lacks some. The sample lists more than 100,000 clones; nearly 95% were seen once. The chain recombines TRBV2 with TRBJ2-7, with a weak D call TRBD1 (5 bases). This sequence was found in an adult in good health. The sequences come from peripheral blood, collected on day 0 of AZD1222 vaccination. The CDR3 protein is CASRSYRRKGDEQYF. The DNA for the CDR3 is TGTGCCAGCAGATCTTACAGGAGAAAGGGCGACGAGCAGTACTTC.